The 10 T cell receptor beta chains reported below all come from one sample, sequenced in a study of early T cells in non-severe SARS-CoV-2 infection. TCRdb analysed the 5' RACE reads with MiXCR anew, one entry per CDR3 protein. The sample contains 100,000 to 150,000 distinct CDR3 sequences, about 15% of which appear only once. Sequenced material: whole blood. These receptor sequences come from an adult who was a healthcare worker with PCR-confirmed SARS-CoV-2 infection or an uninfected control (not recorded which).

The V gene is TRBV12-3 or TRBV12-4, the J gene TRBJ1-4; possibly TRBD1 for D (5 bases). V was cut by 3 bases and J by 12 bases, with 14 bases left in between. The CDR3 is 13 amino acids. In nucleotides, the CDR3 is TGTGCCAGCAGTTTGGGACGTCCGGGGGAACTGTTTTTT. Protein product: CASSLGRPGELFF.

In its sample, this clonotype was seen many times. The chain links TRBV20-1 to TRBJ1-4; D perhaps matches TRBD1 (5 bases). This CDR3 has 12 amino acids. Trimming took 2 bases from V and 5 from J, leaving 6 bases between them. CDR1 is DFQATT and CDR2 is SNEGSKA in the germline V gene (reference sequence). In DNA form, the CDR3 reads TGCAGTGCTAGAAGGGACAATGAAAAACTGTTTTTT. Translation gives CSARRDNEKLFF.

This clonotype has a handful of counts. The chain has TRBV12-3 or TRBV12-4 and TRBJ1-6, with D hard to call. V lost 7 bases, J lost 7 bases, and 11 bases lay in between. This CDR3 has 13 residues. CDR3 protein: CASNPGYNSPLHF. The CDR3 nucleotides are TGTGCCAGCAATCCGGGGTACAATTCACCCCTCCACTTT.

This clonotype was seen only a few times. This chain connects TRBV20-1 to TRBJ2-1; TRBD2 matches at 8 bases. The V segment lost 0 bases and the J segment 7 bases; nucleotides outside the gene matches: 8. This CDR3 comprises 15 residues. Per the germline V gene, CDR1 is DFQATT and CDR2 is SNEGSKA (reference sequence). In nucleotides, the CDR3 is TGCAGTGCTAGAGACGGGAGGGCTAGCGGTAATGAGCAGTTCTTC. It translates to CSARDGRASGNEQFF.

This rearrangement joins TRBV5-1 to TRBJ2-5; tentatively, D is TRBD1 or TRBD2 (5 bases each). This CDR3 has 14 amino acids. CDR1 and CDR2 from the germline V gene are SGHRS and YFSETQ. V was pared by 5 bases and J by 1 base, with 12 bases between. CDR3 in amino acids: CASSSMGTQETQYF. The CDR3 DNA follows: TGCGCCAGCAGTTCGATGGGGACCCAAGAGACCCAGTACTTC.

In its sample, this clonotype was seen a few times. The genes are TRBV29-1 and TRBJ1-2; TRBD1 might be the D (6 bases). The germline V and J ends were trimmed by 6 bases and 2 bases, with 13 bases remaining between them. The germline V gene encodes CDR1 SQVTM and CDR2 ANQGSEA. The CDR3 is made up of 13 amino acids. In DNA, the CDR3 is TGCAGCGTCCCTGTGACAGGCAACTATGGCTACACCTTC. Residues: CSVPVTGNYGYTF.

The rearrangement uses TRBV12-3 or TRBV12-4 and TRBJ2-1; 8 bases fit TRBD2. The CDR3 length is 14 residues. V lost 10 bases to trimming and J lost 5 bases; unmatched junction nucleotides: 10. CDR3 residues: CATSGGGFHNEQFF. CDR3 DNA sequence: TGTGCCACCTCTGGCGGGGGGTTCCACAATGAGCAGTTCTTC.

In DNA, the CDR3 is TGCAGTGCCCAGACGGGTTACAATGAGCAGTTCTTC. Amino acid sequence: CSAQTGYNEQFF. V usage is TRBV20-1 and J usage is TRBJ2-1; no clear D. The CDR3 length is 12 residues. V dropped 6 bases and J dropped 4 bases, with 10 bases sitting between them. Germline V gene data show CDR1 as DFQATT and CDR2 as SNEGSKA (reference sequence).

The gene calls are TRBV12-3 or TRBV12-4 and TRBJ1-4, with D perhaps TRBD1 (6 bases). V lost 5 bases to trimming and J lost 0 bases, with 13 bases between them. The CDR3 consists of 16 residues. The CDR3: CASSPGTSATNEKLFF. The CDR3 region has the DNA TGTGCCAGCAGTCCAGGGACATCTGCAACTAATGAAAAACTGTTTTTT.

The CDR3: CSASTARGPGELFF. CDR3 nucleotide sequence: TGCAGTGCTAGCACGGCCAGGGGGCCCGGGGAGCTGTTTTTT. This rearrangement joins TRBV20-1 to TRBJ2-2; TRBD1 agrees at 8 bases. This CDR3 is 14 amino acids long. Germline values: CDR1 DFQATT, CDR2 SNEGSKA (reference sequence). Trimming took 3 bases from V and 6 from J; bases not matched to a gene: 6.